The clone carrying this TCR beta chain was counted ten times or more. The CDR3 extends over 16 amino acids. With V trimmed by 4 bases and J by 8 bases, 12 bases remained unmatched. Germline V gives CDR1 SGHRS, CDR2 YFSETQ. This sample stems from a study of CD8 T cells in ankylosing spondylitis. Libraries of TCR beta came from quantitative 5'-RACE with molecular barcodes. From the 5' RACE reads, TCRdb called clonotypes with MiXCR, one entry per CDR3 protein. The sample yields about 240,000 distinct CDR3 sequences, 8% to 9.5% seen once. Sequencing input: blood, either unsorted or a sorted T cell fraction (not recorded which). The chain employs TRBV5-1 and TRBJ1-6; TRBD1 matches 7 bases. The clonotype was recovered from a male donor with ankylosing spondylitis or in good health (not recorded which). This CDR3 reads CASSRDRAAGDSPLHF. CDR3 bases: TGCGCCAGCAGCCGTGACAGGGCGGCCGGGGATTCACCCCTCCACTTT.